This T cell receptor beta chain appears in the sequencing data of a study of blood T cell repertoires in COVID-19 (dated by TCRdb to 2020 to 2022). For context, the study as a whole: Samples covering the acute and convalescent phases of COVID-19 were provided by collaborators in the United States, Italy and Spain. The prospective study material was composed of cDNA or gDNA derived from T cells, B-cell-depleted T cells, or PBMCs. Deeply sampled blood TCRbeta repertoires from subjects exposed to, actively infected with, or recovered from COVID-19 were included in the dataset. The repertoires were released in a freely available public database intended as a resource for research on the immune response to SARS-CoV-2. Samples came from the ongoing ImmuneRACE study (first 160 participants) plus 1,254 subjects from 6 global collaborators. Nearly every sample came with metadata listing a de-identified subject ID, COVID-19 status, age in years and sex. HLA class I and class II types, where available, came from metadata supplied by the sample provider rather than from assay-based typing. Overall results and qualifications from the work: The amount of clinical and demographic metadata varied by source and participant and was provided uncurated.

The collaborating institutions used their own protocols to collect whole blood in K2EDTA tubes. For TCRbeta analysis, collaborators shipped samples in one of three forms: frozen whole blood, isolated PBMCs, or DNA extracted from either of those sample types. TCRbeta CDR3 regions were amplified from genomic DNA by means of the immunoSEQ Assay, a bias-controlled multiplex PCR. The published analysis was carried out like this. The number of nucleated cells in each sample was estimated by amplification of reference gene primers within the assay. To quantify the absolute abundance of each unique TCRbeta CDR3 rearrangement, sequence reads were collapsed and filtered. For each sample, productive Simpson clonality was calculated as the square root of Simpson's diversity index over productive rearrangements. In its TCRdb copy, this immuneACCESS table keeps in-frame sequences only and misses some clones. Where compared with another copy, unresolved V genes explain less than half of these, and the others have no known cause. That table supplies the V and J calls and clone size; D and trimming were determined from the DNA. Present in this sample are tens of thousands of clones, around 88% of which were seen just once. 1.9% of the sample comes from the top ten.

Details on this clone: The clone's antigen remains unknown. Base-call qualities are not available, and no considerably larger clone is one nucleotide away.

This TCR was sampled from a woman older than 75 with active or convalescent COVID-19. The sample taken for sequencing was peripheral blood.

The sequenced DNA: TGTGCCAGCAGTAAGACAGGGCGGAGCTCCTACGAGCAGTACTTC. It translates as CASSKTGRSSYEQYF. The rearrangement combines TRBV27 with TRBJ2-7; 7 junctional bases match TRBD1. The germline V gene (reference sequence) supplies CDR1 MNHEY and CDR2 SMNVEV. Including the terminal cysteine and phenylalanine, the CDR3 comprises 15 residues. CDR3 DNA only is kept here, 45 bases in frame from base 1. Trimmed from V: 5 bases; trimmed from J: 0 bases; junction bases lacking a gene match: 7.